These T cell receptor beta chains were read from a single sample in a study of CD8 T cells in Susac syndrome. MiXCR, applied by TCRdb to the immunoSEQ multiplex PCR reads, yields one record per CDR3 protein. The sample consists of some 200,000 distinct CDR3 sequences, approximately 94% of them appearing once. The sequencing sample was made of CD4+ T cells from PBMCs. Receptor source: a human donor in good health. Both conserved end residues are trimmed from each CDR3. The order of the fields is V gene, J gene, CDR3 protein.

V: TRBV29-1; J: TRBJ2-1; CDR3: SVDVQMAEQF
V: TRBV7-9; J: TRBJ2-5; CDR3: ASSPTTMRGETQY
V: TRBV20-1; J: TRBJ2-7; CDR3: SARDTTGTYEQY
V: TRBV27; J: TRBJ2-1; CDR3: ASSLRPSGSRDEQF
V: TRBV29-1; J: TRBJ2-3; CDR3: SVESFDTQY
V: TRBV28; J: TRBJ2-6; CDR3: ASMLSGANVLT
V: TRBV23-1; J: TRBJ2-1; CDR3: ASSPRGGTGSFNEQF
V: TRBV29-1; J: TRBJ2-2; CDR3: SGSGPLWTGELF
V: TRBV29-1; J: TRBJ1-2; CDR3: SVEESRTASGT
V: TRBV29-1; J: TRBJ2-4; CDR3: SVEDVNGKAKNIQY
V: TRBV20-1; J: TRBJ2-7; CDR3: SAERITTFEQY
V: TRBV7-9; J: TRBJ2-1; CDR3: ASSPRGVGLYNEQF
V: TRBV12-3/TRBV12-4; J: TRBJ2-1; CDR3: ASTPVGRYNEQF
V: TRBV4-3; J: TRBJ2-1; CDR3: ASSQDASGRREQF
V: TRBV20-1; J: TRBJ2-2; CDR3: SARIIQRNTGELF
V: TRBV3-1; J: TRBJ1-1; CDR3: ASSPRWGNTEVF
V: TRBV18; J: TRBJ2-1; CDR3: ASSPRGDRGSYNEQF
V: TRBV4-3; J: TRBJ2-7; CDR3: ASSQEATGLRHEQY
V: TRBV29-1; J: TRBJ2-2; CDR3: SVEGRSSNTGELF
V: TRBV27; J: TRBJ1-1; CDR3: ASSLTSGGTEAF
V: TRBV3-1; J: TRBJ1-1; CDR3: ASSHSRTGVTEAF
V: TRBV5-1; J: TRBJ2-3; CDR3: ASSLDGRLTTDTQY
V: TRBV4-2; J: TRBJ2-1; CDR3: ASSQLAGGLDEQF